These T cell receptor beta chains were read from a single sample in a study of response to subunit inactivated influenza vaccine. Each CDR3 protein gets one entry after TCRdb re-called the RT-PCR reads with MiXCR. The repertoire has about 540,000 distinct CDR3 sequences, less than 15% of them found once; the top ten carry around 10%. This material consisted of PBMCs from blood, taken about 11 days after vaccination. The receptors come from a man aged 50-59 years who received an inactivated influenza vaccine. CDR3s include the opening cysteine and the closing phenylalanine or tryptophan. D genes are given only for firm matches. Where a row states a size, it is once, few, many or the class of an expanded clone; other rows omit it.

clone size | J gene | D gene | CDR3 length | V gene | CDR3 protein | CDR3 DNA
few | TRBJ2-5 | TRBD2 | 14 | TRBV9 | CASSGSGGGETQYF | TGTGCCAGCAGCGGGAGCGGGGGGGGTGAGACCCAGTACTTC
NA | TRBJ2-5 | TRBD1 | 15 | TRBV6-2/TRBV6-3 | CASSAGTGQAETQYF | TGTGCCAGCAGTGCAGGGACAGGGCAAGCGGAGACCCAGTACTTC
once | TRBJ2-2 | NA | 16 | TRBV4-2 | CASTKGGGSNTGELFF | TGTGCCAGCACCAAAGGCGGGGGCTCGAACACCGGGGAGCTGTTTTTT
few | TRBJ2-1 | NA | 10 | TRBV20-1 | CSPTAGEQFF | TGCAGTCCCACAGCTGGTGAGCAGTTCTTC
few | TRBJ2-7 | TRBD2 | 13 | TRBV6-1 | CASTRTSGYEQYF | TGTGCCAGCACCCGGACTAGCGGCTACGAGCAGTACTTC
NA | TRBJ2-1 | NA | 11 | TRBV7-9 | CACFGVNEQFF | TGTGCTTGTTTTGGGGTCAATGAGCAGTTCTTC
once | TRBJ2-5 | NA | 16 | TRBV24-1 | CATSKSGQSNQETQYF | TGTGCCACCAGTAAGTCTGGACAGTCAAACCAAGAGACCCAGTACTTC
many | TRBJ1-5 | NA | 18 | TRBV7-8 | CASSQRGSRGYSNQPQHF | TGTGCCAGCAGCCAACGGGGAAGCCGAGGATATAGCAATCAGCCCCAGCATTTT
few | TRBJ2-5 | NA | 16 | TRBV7-8 | CASSLRAGYYQETQYF | TGTGCCAGCAGCTTACGGGCAGGTTATTACCAAGAGACCCAGTACTTC
few | TRBJ2-2 | NA | 17 | TRBV12-3/TRBV12-4 | CASSLDGLGTNTGELFF | TGTGCCAGCAGTTTAGATGGACTGGGTACGAACACCGGGGAGCTGTTTTTT
few | TRBJ1-1 | NA | 14 | TRBV7-2 | CASSTIERGTEAFF | TGTGCCAGCAGCACTATAGAAAGGGGTACTGAAGCTTTCTTT
few | TRBJ2-7 | NA | 15 | TRBV5-1 | CASSLDYGSPYEQYF | TGCGCCAGCAGCTTGGATTACGGGAGTCCCTACGAGCAGTACTTC
few | TRBJ2-1 | NA | 13 | TRBV4-2 | CASSQHGTDEQFF | TGTGCCAGCAGCCAACACGGGACCGATGAGCAGTTCTTC
few | TRBJ2-2 | NA | 15 | TRBV4-1 | CASSHPRGNTGELFF | TGCGCCAGCAGCCACCCCCGGGGGAACACCGGGGAGCTGTTTTTT
few | TRBJ2-3 | TRBD2 | 18 | TRBV10-3 | CAISEFYLAGVRNNTQYF | TGTGCCATCAGTGAGTTTTATCTAGCGGGGGTCCGCAATAATACGCAGTATTTT
NA | TRBJ2-2 | TRBD1 | 15 | TRBV20-1 | CSADPGQVNTGELFF | TGCAGTGCGGACCCGGGACAGGTGAACACCGGGGAGCTGTTTTTT
many | TRBJ2-3 | TRBD2 | 20 | TRBV4-3 | CASSQDVVGLAGDGTDTQYF | TGCGCCAGCAGCCAAGACGTGGTCGGACTAGCGGGTGACGGGACAGATACGCAGTATTTT
few | TRBJ2-7 | TRBD1 | 14 | TRBV20-1 | CSANGQGLSYEQYF | TGCAGTGCGAATGGACAGGGGTTATCCTACGAGCAGTACTTC
NA | TRBJ1-1 | NA | 12 | TRBV14 | CASSQNRVAAFF | TGTGCCAGCAGCCAGAACAGGGTTGCAGCTTTCTTT
NA | TRBJ2-7 | NA | 13 | TRBV2 | CASSSVAAFEQYF | TGTGCCAGCAGTAGTGTGGCGGCCTTCGAGCAGTACTTC
NA | TRBJ1-4 | NA | 15 | TRBV5-1 | CASSLERGFGEKLFF | TGCGCCAGCAGCTTGGAGCGGGGGTTTGGAGAAAAACTGTTTTTT
NA | TRBJ2-1 | NA | 14 | TRBV20-1 | CSAQLGSSYNEQFF | TGCAGTGCCCAACTGGGGAGCTCCTACAATGAGCAGTTCTTC
NA | TRBJ2-2 | NA | 13 | TRBV7-2 | CASSIGVTGELFF | TGTGCCAGCAGCATAGGAGTCACCGGGGAGCTGTTTTTT
NA | TRBJ2-1 | TRBD2 | 13 | TRBV29-1 | CSVRRGSLNEQFF | TGCAGCGTAAGACGCGGGAGTTTAAATGAGCAGTTCTTC
few | TRBJ2-3 | NA | 14 | TRBV11-2 | CASSPSWATDTQYF | TGTGCCAGCAGCCCCTCTTGGGCCACAGATACGCAGTATTTT
few | TRBJ2-1 | NA | 14 | TRBV7-2 | CASSLESDLSEQFF | TGTGCCAGCAGCCTCGAGTCTGATTTGAGTGAGCAGTTCTTC
NA | TRBJ2-1 | NA | 15 | TRBV7-2 | CASSLGGSGYNEQFF | TGTGCCAGCAGCTTAGGAGGGTCAGGATACAATGAGCAGTTCTTC
NA | TRBJ1-1 | NA | 14 | TRBV18 | CASSYTTGNTEAFF | TGTGCCAGCTCATACACTACAGGGAACACTGAAGCTTTCTTT
few | TRBJ2-7 | NA | 12 | TRBV7-6 | CASSLADNEQYF | TGTGCCAGCAGCTTAGCGGACAACGAGCAGTACTTC
NA | TRBJ2-4 | TRBD2 | 15 | TRBV7-2 | CASSSRGRGGNIQYF | TGTGCCAGCAGCTCCCGGGGCCGGGGAGGGAACATTCAGTACTTC
NA | TRBJ1-1 | TRBD1 | 16 | TRBV5-1 | CASSLDVQGGGTEAFF | TGCGCCAGCAGCTTAGACGTACAGGGGGGAGGGACTGAAGCTTTCTTT
NA | TRBJ1-1 | NA | 13 | TRBV3-1 | CASSHEGHTEAFF | TGTGCCAGCAGCCACGAGGGACACACTGAAGCTTTCTTT
NA | TRBJ2-5 | NA | 11 | TRBV5-1 | CASSQDGTQYF | TGCGCCAGCAGCCAGGACGGGACCCAGTACTTC